The 18 T cell receptor beta chains in this list originate from one sample, sequenced in a study of shared clonotypes between healthy human individuals. Assay used: immunoSEQ multiplex PCR; TCRdb lists only in-frame clones, some missing. The sample contains about 480,000 clones, approximately 79% of which appear only once. The sequenced material came from PBMCs. These receptors were collected from a woman between 40 and 50 years old in good health. Some clones in this sample may be carry-over from other donors' samples.

V gene TRBV2 combines with J gene TRBJ1-2; 7 positions agree with TRBD1. Germline V gives CDR1 SNHLY, CDR2 FYNNEI. Trimming at V came to 1 base and at J to 3 bases, leaving 5 bases not matched to a gene. This CDR3 has 15 amino acids. CDR3 nucleotides: TGTGCCAGCAGTGAAGTTCCCAGGGGGGACTATGGCTACACCTTC. This encodes CASSEVPRGDYGYTF.

For this clone: Other DNA variants within this sample encode the same CDR3. The J gene is TRBJ2-1, the V gene TRBV2; D unclear. Germline-derived CDR1 and CDR2 are SNHLY and FYNNEI. This CDR3 has 12 amino acids. With 1 base removed from V and 4 bases from J, the gap between germline ends came to 2 bases. As DNA, the CDR3 is TGTGCCAGCAGTGAAGGATACAATGAGCAGTTCTTC. This codes for CASSEGYNEQFF.

The chain has TRBV18 and TRBJ2-1; the D call may be TRBD1 or TRBD2 (5 bases each). V lost 4 bases and J 7 bases, leaving 17 bases between the germline ends. Germline V gene lookup returns CDR1 KGHSH and CDR2 LQKENI. The CDR3 runs to 15 residues. The CDR3 nucleotides read TGTGCCAGCTCACAGAGGGTGGGGGACCGGAATGAGCAGTTCTTC. It specifies CASSQRVGDRNEQFF.

The chain combines TRBV10-3 with TRBJ2-1, with D uncertain. The CDR3 is 15 amino acids. Germline V gene sequence: CDR1 ENHRY, CDR2 SYGVKD. With 3 bases removed from V and 6 bases from J, the gap between germline ends came to 15 bases. The CDR3 sequence: CAISDEVSRLNEQFF. The CDR3 nucleotides are TGTGCCATCAGTGATGAAGTTAGCCGCCTCAATGAGCAGTTCTTC.

The rearrangement joins TRBV7-6 to TRBJ2-2; 12 bases align to TRBD2. Per the germline V gene, CDR1 is SGHVS and CDR2 is FNYEAQ. The CDR3 is 16 residues long. The V gene end was trimmed by 5 bases and the J gene end by 3 bases; junction bases not matched to a gene: 4. The CDR3 spells CASSARLAGDTGELFF. The DNA of the CDR3 is TGTGCCAGCAGCGCTCGACTAGCGGGAGACACCGGGGAGCTGTTTTTT.

A single count supports this clone. This sample also contains other DNA sequences that code for the same CDR3. The V call is TRBV5-1, the J call TRBJ1-4, with 10 nucleotides matching TRBD1. J was trimmed by 8 bases and V by 4 bases; bases with no gene match: 8. Germline CDR1 SGHRS, CDR2 YFSETQ. The CDR3 is 15 amino acids. CDR3 protein: CASSTRTGGGEKLFF. The CDR3 nucleotides read TGCGCCAGCAGCACCAGGACAGGGGGAGGAGAAAAACTGTTTTTT.

This clone appeared once. The V gene is TRBV7-9, the J gene TRBJ2-5; TRBD2 matches 8 bases. The CDR3 has 19 residues. Germline trimming cut 5 bases from V and 1 base from J; bases unmatched to any gene: 18. Germline values: CDR1 SEHNR, CDR2 FQNEAQ (reference sequence). The CDR3 region is CASSRRIAGSLRGQETQYF. CDR3 nucleotides: TGTGCCAGCAGCCGCCGGATAGCGGGATCCCTGAGGGGCCAAGAGACCCAGTACTTC.

The chain couples TRBV5-1 to TRBJ2-6, with TRBD1 matching over 7 bases. CDR1 is SGHRS, CDR2 YFSETQ, per germline. The V gene end was trimmed by 6 bases and the J gene end by 5 bases; junction bases not matched to a gene: 8. The CDR3 is made up of 15 amino acids. CDR3 DNA: TGCGCCAGCAACGTTGCGACAGGGCGGGCCAACGTCCTGACTTTC. It codes for CASNVATGRANVLTF.

This chain connects TRBV19 to TRBJ1-3, with unresolved D. CDR1 and CDR2 from the germline V gene are LNHDA and SQIVND (reference sequence). The CDR3 runs 17 residues. V lost 3 bases and J 0 bases, leaving 15 bases between the germline ends. The CDR3 DNA follows: TGTGCCAGTAGTATGGTTAAAGGCGGAGTCTCTGGAAACACCATATATTTT. Translated, it gives CASSMVKGGVSGNTIYF.

This clone was counted many times. Additional DNA sequences in this sample encode the identical CDR3. The V call is TRBV18, the J call TRBJ1-1; TRBD1 is a possible D gene (5 bases). The CDR3 is 12 amino acids. Germline CDR1 is KGHSH and CDR2 is LQKENI. Trimming left V 2 bases short and J 4 bases short, with 5 bases between. CDR3 sequence: CASSPGATEAFF. The DNA for the CDR3 is TGTGCCAGCTCACCAGGGGCCACTGAAGCTTTCTTT.

J is TRBJ1-6 and V is TRBV28; D possibly corresponds to TRBD1 (6 bases). CDR3 size: 15 residues. Germline CDR1 and CDR2: MDHEN and SYDVKM. V lost 2 bases, J lost 8 bases, and 13 bases lay in between. This chain's CDR3 is CASSLDVRGYSPLHF. The DNA for the CDR3 is TGTGCCAGCAGTTTAGACGTCAGGGGCTATTCACCCCTCCACTTT.

The rearrangement joins TRBV2 to TRBJ2-1; D possibly corresponds to TRBD1 (6 bases). CDR1 is SNHLY and CDR2 is FYNNEI in the germline V gene. V lost 4 bases and J lost 2, with 12 bases in between. This CDR3 has 15 amino acids. This chain's CDR3 is CASSAGRGTYNEQFF. The CDR3, as DNA: TGTGCCAGCAGTGCAGGCAGGGGCACCTACAATGAGCAGTTCTTC.

The chain joins TRBV30 to TRBJ1-1; a possible D gene is TRBD1 (6 bases). This CDR3 comprises 16 residues. Germline V lookup: CDR1 GTSNPN, CDR2 SVGIG (reference sequence). Trimming shortened V by 5 bases and J by 0 bases, and 19 bases separated the two germline ends. The CDR3 sequence is CAWAFRGFGMNTEAFF. In DNA form, the CDR3 reads TGTGCCTGGGCGTTCAGGGGTTTCGGGATGAACACTGAAGCTTTCTTT. The variable domain in full, completed from reference TRBV30 and TRBJ1-1, reads SQTIHQWPATLVQPVGSPLSLECTVEGTSNPNLYWYRQAAGRGLQLLFYSVGIGQISSEVPQNLSASRPQDRQFILSSKKLLLSDSGFYLCAWAFRGFGMNTEAFFGQGTRLTVV.

As concerns this clone: This same CDR3 is encoded by further DNA sequences in the sample. This chain joins TRBV5-4 and TRBJ1-4; D gene ambiguous. Germline V gives CDR1 SGHNT, CDR2 YYREEE (reference sequence). The CDR3 covers 13 residues. Trimming left V 2 bases short and J 5 bases short, with 7 bases between. The CDR3 loop is CASSLPENEKLFF. CDR3 in DNA: TGTGCCAGCAGCTTACCCGAGAATGAAAAACTGTTTTTT.

J is TRBJ2-1 and V is TRBV4-2; 7 bases are a match to TRBD1. CDR1 is LGHNA, CDR2 YNFKEQ, per germline. The trim removed 0 bases at V and 1 base at J, leaving 9 bases unmatched. The CDR3 is 18 amino acids. This CDR3 reads CASSQDWQGVGSYNEQFF. The CDR3 DNA follows: TGTGCCAGCAGCCAAGATTGGCAGGGGGTCGGTTCCTACAATGAGCAGTTCTTC.

The V gene is TRBV5-1, the J gene TRBJ2-6, with 7 bases that match TRBD1. Losses at the gene ends were 4 bases for V and 0 bases for J; bases not matched to a gene: 7. Looked up from germline, CDR1 is SGHRS and CDR2 is YFSETQ. This CDR3 is built from 17 residues. The CDR3 coding sequence is TGCGCCAGCAGCCCCGGGACAGCAGCCTCTGGGGCCAACGTCCTGACTTTC. Protein sequence: CASSPGTAASGANVLTF.

The chain is built from TRBV18 and TRBJ2-7; a weak D match, TRBD1 (6 bases). CDR1 is KGHSH and CDR2 is LQKENI in the germline V gene. The CDR3 sequence is 16 residues long. V gave up 3 bases and J gave up 6 bases, with 21 bases separating them. The CDR3 loop is CASSPLAGTPPGEQYF. For the CDR3, the DNA is TGTGCCAGCTCACCTTTGGCCGGGACACCGCCCGGCGAGCAGTACTTC.

This chain links TRBV4-1 with TRBJ2-2; 10 bases are a match to TRBD2. The junction had 9 bases not matched to a gene; V was cut back by 4 bases and J by 4 bases. This CDR3 has 17 residues. The germline gives CDR1 MGHRA, CDR2 YSYEKL. The CDR3 nucleotides are TGCGCCAGCAGCCCGTCCGGGACTAGCGTCCGCACCGGGGAGCTGTTTTTT. Protein product: CASSPSGTSVRTGELFF.